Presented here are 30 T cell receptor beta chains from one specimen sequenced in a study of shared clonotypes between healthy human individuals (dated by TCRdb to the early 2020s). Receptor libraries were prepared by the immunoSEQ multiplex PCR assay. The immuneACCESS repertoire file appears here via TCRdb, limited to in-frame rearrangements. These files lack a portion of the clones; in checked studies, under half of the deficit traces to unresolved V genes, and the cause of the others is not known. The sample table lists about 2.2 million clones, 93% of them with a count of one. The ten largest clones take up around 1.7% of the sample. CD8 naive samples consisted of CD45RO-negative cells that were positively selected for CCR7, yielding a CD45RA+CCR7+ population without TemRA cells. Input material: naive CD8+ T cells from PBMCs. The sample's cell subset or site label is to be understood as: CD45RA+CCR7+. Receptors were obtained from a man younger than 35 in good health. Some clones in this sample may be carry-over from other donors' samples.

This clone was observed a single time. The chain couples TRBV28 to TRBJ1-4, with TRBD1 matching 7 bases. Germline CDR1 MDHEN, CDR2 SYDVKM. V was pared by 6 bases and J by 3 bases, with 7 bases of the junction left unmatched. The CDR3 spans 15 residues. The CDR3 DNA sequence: TGTGCCAGCAGGTCAGACAGGGAGGCTAATGAAAAACTGTTTTTT. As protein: CASRSDREANEKLFF.

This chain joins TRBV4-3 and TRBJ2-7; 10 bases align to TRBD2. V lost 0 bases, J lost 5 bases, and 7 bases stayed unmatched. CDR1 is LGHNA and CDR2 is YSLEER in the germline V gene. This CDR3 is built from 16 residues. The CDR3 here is CASSQDLLAGADEQYF. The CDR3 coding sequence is TGCGCCAGCAGCCAAGATCTCCTAGCGGGAGCAGACGAGCAGTACTTC.

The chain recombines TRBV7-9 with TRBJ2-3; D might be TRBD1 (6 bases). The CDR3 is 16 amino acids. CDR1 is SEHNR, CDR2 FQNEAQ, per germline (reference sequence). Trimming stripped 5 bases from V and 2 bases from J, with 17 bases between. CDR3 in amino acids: CASSGTRAAATDTQYF. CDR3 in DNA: TGTGCCAGCAGCGGGACACGTGCCGCGGCCACAGATACGCAGTATTTT.

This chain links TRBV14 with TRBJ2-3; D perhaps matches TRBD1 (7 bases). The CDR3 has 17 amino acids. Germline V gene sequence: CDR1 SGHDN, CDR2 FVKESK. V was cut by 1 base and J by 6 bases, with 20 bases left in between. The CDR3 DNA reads TGTGCCAGCAGCCAAGCACGGTTGACAGGGACTTGGGATACGCAGTATTTT. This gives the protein CASSQARLTGTWDTQYF.

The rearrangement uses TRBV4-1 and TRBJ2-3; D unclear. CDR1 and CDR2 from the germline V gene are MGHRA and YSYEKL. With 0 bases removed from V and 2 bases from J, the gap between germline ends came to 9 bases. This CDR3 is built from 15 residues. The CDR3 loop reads CASSQDWPYTDTQYF. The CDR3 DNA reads TGCGCCAGCAGCCAAGATTGGCCGTACACAGATACGCAGTATTTT.

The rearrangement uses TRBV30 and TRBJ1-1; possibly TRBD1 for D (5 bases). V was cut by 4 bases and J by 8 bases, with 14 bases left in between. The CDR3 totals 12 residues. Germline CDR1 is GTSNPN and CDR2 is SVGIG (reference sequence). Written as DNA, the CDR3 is TGTGCCTGGAAGCATCGGGGCACGGAAGCTTTCTTT. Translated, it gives CAWKHRGTEAFF.

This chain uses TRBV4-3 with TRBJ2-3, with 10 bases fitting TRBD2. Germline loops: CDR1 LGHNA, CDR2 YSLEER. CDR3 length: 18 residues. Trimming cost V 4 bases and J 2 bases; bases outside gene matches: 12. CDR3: CASSPHGLADYITDTQYF. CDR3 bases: TGCGCCAGCAGCCCCCATGGACTAGCGGATTATATCACAGATACGCAGTATTTT.

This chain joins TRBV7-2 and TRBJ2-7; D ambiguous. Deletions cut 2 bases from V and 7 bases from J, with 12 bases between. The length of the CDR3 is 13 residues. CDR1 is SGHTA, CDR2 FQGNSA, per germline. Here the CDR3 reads CASSLRWAREQYF. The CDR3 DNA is TGTGCCAGCAGCTTAAGGTGGGCGCGGGAGCAGTACTTC.

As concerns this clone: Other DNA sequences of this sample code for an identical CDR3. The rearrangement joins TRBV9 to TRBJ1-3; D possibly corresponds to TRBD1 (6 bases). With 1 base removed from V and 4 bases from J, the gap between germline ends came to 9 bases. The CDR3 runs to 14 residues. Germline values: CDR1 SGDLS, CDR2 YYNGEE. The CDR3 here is CASSVSGTGNTIYF. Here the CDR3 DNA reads TGTGCCAGCAGCGTATCGGGGACAGGAAACACCATATATTTT.

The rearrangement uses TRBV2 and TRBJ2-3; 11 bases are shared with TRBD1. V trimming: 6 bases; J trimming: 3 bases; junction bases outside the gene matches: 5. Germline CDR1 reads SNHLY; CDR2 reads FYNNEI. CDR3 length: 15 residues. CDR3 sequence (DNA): TGTGCCAGCAGGGGGACAGGGGGTTCGACAGATACGCAGTATTTT. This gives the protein CASRGTGGSTDTQYF. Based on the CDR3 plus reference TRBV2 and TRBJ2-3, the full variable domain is EPEVTQTPSHQVTQMGQEVILRCVPISNHLYFYWYRQILGQKVEFLVSFYNNEISEKSEIFDDQFSVERPDGSNFTLKIRSTKLEDSAMYFCASRGTGGSTDTQYFGPGTRLTVL.

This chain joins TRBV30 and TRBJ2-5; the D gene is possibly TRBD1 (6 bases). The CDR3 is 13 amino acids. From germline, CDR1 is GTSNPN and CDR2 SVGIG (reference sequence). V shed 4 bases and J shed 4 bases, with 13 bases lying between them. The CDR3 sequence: CAWTTQGTETQYF. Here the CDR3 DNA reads TGTGCCTGGACTACGCAGGGGACAGAGACCCAGTACTTC.

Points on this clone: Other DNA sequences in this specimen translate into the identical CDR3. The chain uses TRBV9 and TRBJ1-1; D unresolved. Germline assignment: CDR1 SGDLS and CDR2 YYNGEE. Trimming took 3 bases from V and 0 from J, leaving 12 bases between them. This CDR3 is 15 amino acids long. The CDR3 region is CASSAGGGLNTEAFF. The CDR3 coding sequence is TGTGCCAGCAGCGCGGGTGGCGGATTGAACACTGAAGCTTTCTTT.

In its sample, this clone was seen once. CDR3 residues: CASSAKTGTAIYNEQFF. The DNA for the CDR3 is TGTGCCAGCAGCGCAAAGACCGGGACAGCCATATACAATGAGCAGTTCTTC. V and J are TRBV5-4 and TRBJ2-1; TRBD1 matches 7 bases. The CDR3 has 17 amino acids. Trimming at V came to 4 bases and at J to 4 bases, leaving 14 bases not matched to a gene. Germline lookup yields CDR1 SGHNT and CDR2 YYREEE (reference sequence). The complete variable domain, with remaining parts taken from reference TRBV5-4 and TRBJ2-1, reads ETGVTQSPTHLIKTRGQQVTLRCSSQSGHNTVSWYQQALGQGPQFIFQYYREEENGRGNFPPRFSGLQFPNYSSELNVNALELDDSALYLCASSAKTGTAIYNEQFFGPGTRLTVL.

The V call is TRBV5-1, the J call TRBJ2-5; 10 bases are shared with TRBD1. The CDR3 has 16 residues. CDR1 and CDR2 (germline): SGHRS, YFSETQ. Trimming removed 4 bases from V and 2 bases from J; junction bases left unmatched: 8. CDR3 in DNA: TGCGCCAGCAGCAAACCCGGGACAGGGGATCAAGAGACCCAGTACTTC. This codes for CASSKPGTGDQETQYF.

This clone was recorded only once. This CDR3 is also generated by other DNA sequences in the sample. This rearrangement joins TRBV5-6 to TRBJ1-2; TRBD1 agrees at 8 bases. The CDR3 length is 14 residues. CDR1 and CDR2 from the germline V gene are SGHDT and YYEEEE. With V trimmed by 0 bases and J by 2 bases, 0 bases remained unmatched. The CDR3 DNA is TGTGCCAGCAGCTTGGGACAGGGGAACTATGGCTACACCTTC. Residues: CASSLGQGNYGYTF.

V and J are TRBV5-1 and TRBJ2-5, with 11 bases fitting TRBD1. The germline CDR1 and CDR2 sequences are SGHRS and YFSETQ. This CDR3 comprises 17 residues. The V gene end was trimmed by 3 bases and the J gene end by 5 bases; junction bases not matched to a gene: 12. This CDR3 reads CASSSYPGTGGRETQYF. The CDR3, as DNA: TGCGCCAGCAGCTCCTACCCGGGGACAGGGGGTAGGGAGACCCAGTACTTC.

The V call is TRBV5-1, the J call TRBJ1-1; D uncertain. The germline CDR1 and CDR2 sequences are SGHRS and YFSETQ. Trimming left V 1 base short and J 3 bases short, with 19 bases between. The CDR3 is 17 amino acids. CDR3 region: CASSLNFGMKAYTEAFF. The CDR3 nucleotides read TGCGCCAGCAGCTTGAACTTTGGCATGAAGGCCTACACTGAAGCTTTCTTT.

CDR3 region: CASSFGQWYEQYF. The CDR3 nucleotides are TGTGCCAGCAGTTTCGGACAGTGGTACGAGCAGTACTTC. The rearrangement uses TRBV27 and TRBJ2-7; tentatively, D is TRBD1 (6 bases). Between the trimmed V and J ends, which lost 3 bases and 4 bases, there was a span of 10 bases. This CDR3 is built from 13 residues. Germline V gives CDR1 MNHEY, CDR2 SMNVEV (reference sequence).

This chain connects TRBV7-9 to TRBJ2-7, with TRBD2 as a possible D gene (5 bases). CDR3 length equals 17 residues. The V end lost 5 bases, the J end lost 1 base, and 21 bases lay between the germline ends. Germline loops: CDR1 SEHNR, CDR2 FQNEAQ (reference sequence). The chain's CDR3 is CASSPSRIGRGSYEQYF. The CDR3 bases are TGTGCCAGCAGCCCTAGCCGAATCGGACGCGGTTCCTACGAGCAGTACTTC.

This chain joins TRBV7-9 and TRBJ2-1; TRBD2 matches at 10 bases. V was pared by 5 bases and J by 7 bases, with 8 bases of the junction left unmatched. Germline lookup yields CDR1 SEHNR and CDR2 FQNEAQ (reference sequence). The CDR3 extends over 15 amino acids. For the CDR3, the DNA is TGTGCCAGCAGCCCCAGGACTAGCGGAATAAATGAGCAGTTCTTC. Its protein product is CASSPRTSGINEQFF.

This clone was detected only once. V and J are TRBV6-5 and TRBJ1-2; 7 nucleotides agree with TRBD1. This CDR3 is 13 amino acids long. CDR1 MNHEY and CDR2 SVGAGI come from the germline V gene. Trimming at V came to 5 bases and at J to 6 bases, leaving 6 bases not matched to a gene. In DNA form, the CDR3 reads TGTGCCAGCAGTCCTCTGAGGGGGCATGGCTACACCTTC. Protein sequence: CASSPLRGHGYTF.

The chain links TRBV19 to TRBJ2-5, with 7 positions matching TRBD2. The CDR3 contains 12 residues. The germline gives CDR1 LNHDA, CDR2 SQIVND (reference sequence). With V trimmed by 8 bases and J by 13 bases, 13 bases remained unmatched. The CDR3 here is CASRTAGDPLYF. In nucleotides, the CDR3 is TGTGCCAGTCGCACGGCGGGAGACCCTCTGTACTTC.

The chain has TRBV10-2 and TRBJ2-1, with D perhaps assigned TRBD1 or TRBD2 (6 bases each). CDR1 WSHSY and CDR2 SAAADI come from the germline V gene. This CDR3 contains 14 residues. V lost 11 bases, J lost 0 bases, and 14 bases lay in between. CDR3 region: CASRGVSSYNEQFF. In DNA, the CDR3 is TGCGCCTCTAGGGGGGTGAGCTCCTACAATGAGCAGTTCTTC.

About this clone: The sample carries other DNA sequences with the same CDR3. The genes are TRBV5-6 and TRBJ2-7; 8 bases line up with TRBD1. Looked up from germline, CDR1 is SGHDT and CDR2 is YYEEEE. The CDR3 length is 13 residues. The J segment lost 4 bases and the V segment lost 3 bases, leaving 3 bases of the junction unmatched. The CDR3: CASSSGGGYEQYF. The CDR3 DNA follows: TGTGCCAGCAGCTCAGGGGGCGGTTACGAGCAGTACTTC. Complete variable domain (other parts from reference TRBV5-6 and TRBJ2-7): DAGVTQSPTHLIKTRGQQVTLRCSPKSGHDTVSWYQQALGQGPQFIFQYYEEEERQRGNFPDRFSGHQFPNYSSELNVNALLLGDSALYLCASSSGGGYEQYFGPGTRLTVT.

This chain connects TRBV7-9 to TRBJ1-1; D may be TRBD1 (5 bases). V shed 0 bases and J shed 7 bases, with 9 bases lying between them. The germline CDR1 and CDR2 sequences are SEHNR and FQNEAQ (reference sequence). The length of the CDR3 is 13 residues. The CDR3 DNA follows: TGTGCCAGCAGCTTAGCGCGGGGGGATGAAGCTTTCTTT. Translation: CASSLARGDEAFF.

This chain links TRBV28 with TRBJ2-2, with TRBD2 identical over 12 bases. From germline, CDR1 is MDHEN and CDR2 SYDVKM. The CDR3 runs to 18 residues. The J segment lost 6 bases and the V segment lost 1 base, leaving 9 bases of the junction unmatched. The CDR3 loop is CASSLLTSGRKESGELFF. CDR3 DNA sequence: TGTGCCAGCAGTTTATTAACTAGCGGGAGGAAGGAGTCCGGGGAGCTGTTTTTT.

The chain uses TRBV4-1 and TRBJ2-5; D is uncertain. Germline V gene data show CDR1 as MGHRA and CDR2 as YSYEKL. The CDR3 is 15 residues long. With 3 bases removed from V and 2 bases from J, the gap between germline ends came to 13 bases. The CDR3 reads CASSHPASSQETQYF. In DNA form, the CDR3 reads TGCGCCAGCAGCCATCCGGCGAGCTCACAAGAGACCCAGTACTTC.

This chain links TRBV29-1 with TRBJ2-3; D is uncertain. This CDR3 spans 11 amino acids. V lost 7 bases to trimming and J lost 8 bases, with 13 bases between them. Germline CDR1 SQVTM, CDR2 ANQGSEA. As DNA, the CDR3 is TGCAGCGCTGGGGATGACATTACGCAGTATTTT. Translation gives CSAGDDITQYF.

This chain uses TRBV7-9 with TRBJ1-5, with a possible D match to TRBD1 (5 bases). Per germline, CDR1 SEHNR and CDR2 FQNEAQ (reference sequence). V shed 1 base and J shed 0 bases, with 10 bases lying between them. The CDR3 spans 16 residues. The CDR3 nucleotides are TGTGCCAGCAGCTTAGAGGCCAGGGATAGCAATCAGCCCCAGCATTTT. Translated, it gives CASSLEARDSNQPQHF.

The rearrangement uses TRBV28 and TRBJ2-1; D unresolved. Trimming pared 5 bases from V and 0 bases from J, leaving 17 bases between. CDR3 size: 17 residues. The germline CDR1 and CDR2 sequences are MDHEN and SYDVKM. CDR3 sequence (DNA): TGTGCCAGCAGTCCCCGGGTGGGTCAGAACTCCTACAATGAGCAGTTCTTC. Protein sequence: CASSPRVGQNSYNEQFF.